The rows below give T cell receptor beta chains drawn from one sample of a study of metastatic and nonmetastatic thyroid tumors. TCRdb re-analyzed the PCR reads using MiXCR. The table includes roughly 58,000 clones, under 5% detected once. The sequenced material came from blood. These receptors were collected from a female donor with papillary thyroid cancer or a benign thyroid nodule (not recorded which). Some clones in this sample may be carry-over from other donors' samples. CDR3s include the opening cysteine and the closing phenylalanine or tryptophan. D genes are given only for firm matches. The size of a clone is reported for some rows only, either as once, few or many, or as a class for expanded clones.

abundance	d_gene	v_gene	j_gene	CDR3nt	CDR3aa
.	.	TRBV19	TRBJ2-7	TGTGCCAGTGCCGCGTCGGGGCCCTACGAGCAGTACTTC	CASAASGPYEQYF
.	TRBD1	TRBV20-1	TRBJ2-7	TGCAGTGCTAGCCCGGGACAGGGGTCTTACGATCAGTACTTC	CSASPGQGSYDQYF
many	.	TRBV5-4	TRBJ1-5	TGTGCCAGCAGCTCCGGAGGGGGTAGGGGCAATCAGCCCCAGCATTTT	CASSSGGGRGNQPQHF
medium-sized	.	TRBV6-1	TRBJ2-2	TGTGCCAGCAGAGAGGAAAGGTCCACCGGGGAGCTGTTTTTT	CASREERSTGELFF
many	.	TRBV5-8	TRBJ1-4	TGTGCCAGCAGCCTTAGGGGTAATGAAAAACTGTTTTTT	CASSLRGNEKLFF
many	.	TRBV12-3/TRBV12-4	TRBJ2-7	TGTGCCAGCCATAGAGACGGATCCTACGAGCAGTACTTC	CASHRDGSYEQYF
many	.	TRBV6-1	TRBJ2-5	TGTGCCAGCAGTTATGGCCGTACCGCTCTTCAGGGGGAGACCCAGTACTTC	CASSYGRTALQGETQYF
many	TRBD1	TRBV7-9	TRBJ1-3	TGTGCCAGCAGCTCGGGGGACAGGGTCGGAAACACCATATATTTT	CASSSGDRVGNTIYF
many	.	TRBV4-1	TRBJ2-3	TGCGCCAGCAGCCAAGGCGAGTCGGATACGCAGTATTTT	CASSQGESDTQYF
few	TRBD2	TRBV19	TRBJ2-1	TGTGCCAGTATTCTCCCGGGACTAGCAGGAGGCTTCAATGAGCAGTTCTTC	CASILPGLAGGFNEQFF
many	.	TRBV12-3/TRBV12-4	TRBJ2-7	TGTGCCAGCAGTCCCGGGCCCTCCTACGAGCAGTACTTC	CASSPGPSYEQYF
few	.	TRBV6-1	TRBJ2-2	TGTGCCAGCAGCCCGAGGACGGTGAACACCGGGGAGCTGTTTTTT	CASSPRTVNTGELFF
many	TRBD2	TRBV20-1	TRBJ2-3	TGCAGTGCTCTAGCGGGAGCAGATACGCAGTATTTT	CSALAGADTQYF
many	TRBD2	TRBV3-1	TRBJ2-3	TGTGCCAGCAGCCAGGAGTGGGGGAGGGGAGATACGCAGTATTTT	CASSQEWGRGDTQYF
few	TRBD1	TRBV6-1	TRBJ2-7	TGTGCCAGCACCGAGGGGGCTGATGCCTACGAGCAGTACTTC	CASTEGADAYEQYF
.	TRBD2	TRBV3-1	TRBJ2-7	TGTGCCAGCAGCCATCGGACTAGCGGGAGCCAAGGGGGTTACGAGCAGTACTTC	CASSHRTSGSQGGYEQYF
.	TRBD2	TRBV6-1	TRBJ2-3	TGTGCCAGCAGTGAATCCACTAGCGGGCCAGATACGCAGTATTTT	CASSESTSGPDTQYF
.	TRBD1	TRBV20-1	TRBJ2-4	TGCAGTGCCACAACAGGGGTTATAAAAAACATTCAGTACTTC	CSATTGVIKNIQYF
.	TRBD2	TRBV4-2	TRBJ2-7	TGTGCCAGCAGCCAAGGACTAGCGGGATCCCACGAGCAGTACTTC	CASSQGLAGSHEQYF
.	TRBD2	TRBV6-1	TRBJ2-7	TGTGCCAGCAGTGAAGAAACTAGCGGGTCCTACGAGCAGTACTTC	CASSEETSGSYEQYF
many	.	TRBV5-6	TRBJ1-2	TGTGCCAGCAGTAGGGACACCAGAAACTATGGCTACACCTTC	CASSRDTRNYGYTF
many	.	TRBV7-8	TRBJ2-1	TGTGCCAGCAGCTGGGAGAGCTCCTACAATGAGCAGTTCTTC	CASSWESSYNEQFF
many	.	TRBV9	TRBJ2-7	TGTGCCAGCAGCCCCAACAGAGGGCCCCCCTACGAGCAGTACTTC	CASSPNRGPPYEQYF
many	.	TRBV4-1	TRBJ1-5	TGCGCCAGCAGCCACTCGGTGGAGGGGGGTCAGCCCCAGCATTTT	CASSHSVEGGQPQHF
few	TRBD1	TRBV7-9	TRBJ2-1	TGTGCCAGCAGCTCAGGACAGGGGAACTACAATGAGCGGTTCTTC	CASSSGQGNYNERFF
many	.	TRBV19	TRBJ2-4	TGTGCCAGTATGATCACCGCTCTAGCCAAAAACATTCAGTACTTC	CASMITALAKNIQYF
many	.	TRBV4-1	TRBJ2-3	TGCGCCAGCAGCCAAGAGCGGGGGCGGGATACGCAGTATTTT	CASSQERGRDTQYF
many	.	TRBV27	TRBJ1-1	TGTGCCAGCAGTTTAAGGGAGGGGAACACTGAAGCTTTCTTT	CASSLREGNTEAFF
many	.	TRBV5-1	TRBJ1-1	TGCGCCAGCGAAAGGGGGGCTGGGGGGAACACTGAAGCTTTCTTT	CASERGAGGNTEAFF